The rows below give T cell receptor beta chains drawn from one sample of a study of T cell responses to AZD1222 COVID-19 vaccine. The assay was immunoSEQ multiplex PCR, and TCRdb's table has in-frame clones only and misses some. The repertoire holds some 100,000 clones, with roughly nine tenths as singletons. Sequenced here: peripheral blood, sampled on day 0 of AZD1222 vaccination. These receptor sequences come from an adult in good health. CDR3s include the opening cysteine and the closing phenylalanine or tryptophan. Each record gives: V gene, CDR3 protein.

TRBV28,CASSLSGRGPLHF
TRBV5-1,CASSLGGTGGQPQHF
TRBV27,CASSSLLAGGPQETQYF
TRBV3-1/TRBV3-2,CASSQDSKGAGNTIYF
TRBV9,CASSGGRDEQFF
TRBV28,CASSLLDRSELFF
TRBV5-1,CASSLAVGGENYGYTF
TRBV5-1,CASSSSYNSPLHF
TRBV5-5,CASSFRWNTEAFF
TRBV7-9,CASSRTATNEKLFF
TRBV19,CASSLTPGHLYGYTF
TRBV10-3,CAISESGRGNENEKLFF
TRBV6-1,CASSQEWTGGNQPQHF
TRBV24-1,CATSDQRSGSYEQYF
TRBV7-2,CASSLDYRFPNYGYTF
TRBV27,CASRGQGAGNTIYF
TRBV7-3,CASSLGVSYEQYF
TRBV15,CATSRGELEAFF
TRBV6-6,CASSPPSTGRQTRGQYF
TRBV27,CASSRTPQGAPQFYGYTF
TRBV28,CASSTPSGRHNEQFF
TRBV28,CASSLMTTGDTQYF
TRBV19,CASRGGVRAGGYEQYF
TRBV4-2,CASRPDAWGNNEQFF
TRBV29-1,CSVEEGGERGYEQYF
TRBV18,CASSPGTGRSSGRTNYEQYF
TRBV13,CASTSGTANTGELFF
TRBV18,CASSQQSQQGAGEKLFF
TRBV27,CASRRQGAGNTIYF
TRBV24-1,CATSDPGFGETQYF
TRBV10-1,CASSEFASGAYEQYF
TRBV6-6,CASIQAGGQETQYF
TRBV20-1,CSARVTEAFF
TRBV12-3/TRBV12-4,CASSFGVGGYTF
TRBV5-1,CASSLEAGARNEQFF
TRBV19,CASTTFDRGVYYGYTF
TRBV10-3,CAISGSGVDEQYF
TRBV11-3,CASSWGLGISETQYF
TRBV27,CASSLSPENTGELFF
TRBV10-2,CASSVVTPTDTQYF
TRBV7-3,CASSPGQGYGYTF
TRBV19,CASSAGTLENTEAFF
TRBV6-1,CASSEREGGYGYTF
TRBV6-5,CASSATGAQPQHF
TRBV21-1,CIRVYGNTIYF
TRBV5-8,CASSLWGQVVNIQYF
TRBV3-1/TRBV3-2,CASSQFLTEGEKLFF